These T cell receptor beta chains were read from a single sample in a study of T-cell memory formation after mild COVID-19. TCRdb passed the 5' RACE reads through MiXCR, listing each CDR3 protein once. The sample records roughly 410,000 distinct CDR3 sequences, 20% to 25% being singletons. The sample was PBMCs or a T cell subset sorted from them (not recorded which). The receptors come from an adult woman who had mild COVID-19 (a few samples of this study predate the infection). Cell type and time point are not known. Both conserved end residues are part of each CDR3. D genes are given only for firm matches. Expanded clones are given a class, and other clones once, few, many or no size at all.

>TRBJ2-1|.|.|TRBV7-8
CASGSRGPVNEQFF
TGTGCCAGCGGATCCAGGGGACCCGTCAATGAGCAGTTCTTC
>TRBJ1-5|.|.|TRBV21-1
CASSKGGPGGQPQHF
TGTGCCAGCAGCAAAGGGGGCCCCGGAGGACAGCCCCAGCATTTT
>TRBJ2-2|TRBD2|.|TRBV12-3/TRBV12-4
CASSLFPGGRASISTGELFF
TGTGCCAGCAGTCTATTCCCCGGTGGGAGGGCTAGTATTTCTACCGGGGAGCTGTTTTTT
>TRBJ1-1|.|few|TRBV12-3/TRBV12-4
CASSQDRTLNTEAFF
TGTGCCAGCAGCCAAGACAGGACCTTGAACACTGAAGCTTTCTTT
>TRBJ1-1|.|few|TRBV14
CASRRTGNTEAFF
TGTGCCAGCAGGCGGACGGGGAACACTGAAGCTTTCTTT
>TRBJ1-6|.|.|TRBV12-3/TRBV12-4
CASSLVSGPQVPLHF
TGTGCCAGCAGTTTAGTTTCAGGACCACAGGTCCCCCTCCACTTT
>TRBJ2-1|.|many|TRBV3-1
CASSQDPGGSYNEQFF
TGTGCCAGCAGCCAAGACCCCGGGGGCTCCTACAATGAGCAGTTCTTC
>TRBJ1-1|.|.|TRBV7-9
CASSLYVYSPRNTEAFF
TGTGCCAGCAGCTTATACGTTTACAGCCCACGGAACACTGAAGCTTTCTTT
>TRBJ1-1|.|few|TRBV3-1
CASSPEAGRDTEAFF
TGTGCCAGCAGCCCCGAGGCAGGGCGAGACACTGAAGCTTTCTTT
>TRBJ2-3|TRBD2|many|TRBV7-2
CASRPGLAGPDTQYF
TGTGCCAGCAGGCCGGGACTAGCGGGACCAGATACGCAGTATTTT
>TRBJ2-4|TRBD1|few|TRBV5-4
CASSRTTGDVKNIQYF
TGTGCCAGCAGCCGGACGACAGGGGATGTCAAAAACATTCAGTACTTC
>TRBJ2-2|.|few|TRBV7-8
CASSLQRGAAGELFF
TGTGCCAGCAGCTTACAGAGGGGTGCGGCCGGGGAGCTGTTTTTT
>TRBJ2-1|.|many|TRBV7-8
CASTPPWGETNEQFF
TGTGCCAGTACCCCCCCTTGGGGGGAGACCAATGAGCAGTTCTTC
>TRBJ1-5|TRBD1|.|TRBV24-1
CATRGQGNQPQHF
TGTGCCACCAGAGGACAGGGGAATCAGCCCCAGCATTTT
>TRBJ1-6|TRBD1|few|TRBV20-1
CSCRGGRNSPLHF
TGCAGTTGCAGGGGGGGGCGAAATTCACCCCTCCACTTT
>TRBJ2-7|.|many|TRBV5-1
CASRPPQGTIEQYF
TGCGCCAGCAGACCCCCCCAGGGGACTATCGAGCAGTACTTC
>TRBJ2-7|.|.|TRBV4-1
CASSQGIGFYEQYF
TGCGCCAGCAGCCAAGGGATCGGGTTCTACGAGCAGTACTTC
>TRBJ2-7|.|few|TRBV7-2
CASSPHWTGYEQYF
TGTGCCAGCAGCCCCCACTGGACTGGGTACGAGCAGTACTTC
>TRBJ2-4|TRBD2|few|TRBV23-1
CASSQSASGTWNIQYF
TGCGCCAGCAGTCAATCGGCTAGCGGGACGTGGAACATTCAGTACTTC
>TRBJ2-7|.|many|TRBV27
CASTPLASQGTYEQYF
TGTGCCAGCACCCCCCTAGCCTCCCAGGGCACCTACGAGCAGTACTTC
>TRBJ1-2|.|.|TRBV3-1
CASSQDGALHGYTF
TGTGCCAGCAGCCAAGACGGGGCTCTTCATGGCTACACCTTC
>TRBJ2-5|TRBD2|.|TRBV2
CASSVGGKETQYF
TGTGCCAGCAGTGTCGGGGGGAAAGAGACCCAGTACTTC
>TRBJ1-6|.|.|TRBV27
CASRAGELTVSPLHF
TGTGCCAGCCGAGCGGGCGAATTAACAGTATCACCCCTCCACTTT
>TRBJ2-1|.|.|TRBV7-2
CASSPRTTVYNEQFF
TGTGCCAGCAGCCCTCGGACTACCGTCTACAATGAGCAGTTCTTC
>TRBJ1-1|.|.|TRBV9
CASGKNTEAFF
TGTGCCAGCGGAAAGAACACTGAAGCTTTCTTT
>TRBJ2-5|.|.|TRBV20-1
CSAKEGRETQYF
TGCAGTGCTAAAGAAGGCCGAGAGACCCAGTACTTC
>TRBJ1-2|.|few|TRBV20-1
CSARDIQNYGYTF
TGCAGTGCAAGGGACATACAGAACTATGGCTACACCTTC